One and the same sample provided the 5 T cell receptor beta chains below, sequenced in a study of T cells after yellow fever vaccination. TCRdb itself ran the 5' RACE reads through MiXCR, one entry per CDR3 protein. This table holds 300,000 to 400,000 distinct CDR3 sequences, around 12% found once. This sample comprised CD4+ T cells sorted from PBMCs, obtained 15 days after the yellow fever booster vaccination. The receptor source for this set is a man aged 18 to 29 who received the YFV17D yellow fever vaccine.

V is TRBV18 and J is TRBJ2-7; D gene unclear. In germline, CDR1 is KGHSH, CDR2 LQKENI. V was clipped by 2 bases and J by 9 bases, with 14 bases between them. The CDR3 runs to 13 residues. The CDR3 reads CASSPGPHIGQYV. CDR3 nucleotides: TGTGCCAGCTCACCAGGACCTCATATAGGGCAGTACGTC.

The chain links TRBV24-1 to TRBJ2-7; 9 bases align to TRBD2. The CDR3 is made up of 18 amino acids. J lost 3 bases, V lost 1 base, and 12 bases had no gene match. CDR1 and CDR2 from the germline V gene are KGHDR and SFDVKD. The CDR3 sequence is CATSDFVRAGGLLYEQYF. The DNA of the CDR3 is TGTGCCACCAGTGATTTCGTTCGGGCGGGGGGGCTCCTCTACGAGCAGTACTTC.

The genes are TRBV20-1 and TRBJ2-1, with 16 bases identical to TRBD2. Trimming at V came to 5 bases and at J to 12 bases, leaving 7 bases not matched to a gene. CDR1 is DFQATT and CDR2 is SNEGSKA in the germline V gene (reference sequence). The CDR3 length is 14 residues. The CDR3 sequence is CSAPGLAGGTGQFF. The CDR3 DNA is TGCAGTGCTCCGGGACTAGCGGGGGGGACGGGGCAGTTCTTC.

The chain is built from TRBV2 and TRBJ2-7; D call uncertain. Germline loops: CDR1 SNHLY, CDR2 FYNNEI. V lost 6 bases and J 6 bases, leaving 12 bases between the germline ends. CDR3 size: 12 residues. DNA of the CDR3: TGTGCCAGCAGGATCCCATTAGGCGAGCAGTACTTC. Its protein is CASRIPLGEQYF.

The CDR3 protein is CSARMGVQPQHF. The CDR3 DNA follows: TGCAGTGCTAGAATGGGGGTTCAGCCCCAGCATTTT. The chain recombines TRBV20-1 with TRBJ1-5; D perhaps matches TRBD1 (5 bases). This CDR3 comprises 12 residues. Germline CDR1 is DFQATT and CDR2 is SNEGSKA (reference sequence). The V end was cut by 2 bases, the J end by 6 bases, with 8 bases between.